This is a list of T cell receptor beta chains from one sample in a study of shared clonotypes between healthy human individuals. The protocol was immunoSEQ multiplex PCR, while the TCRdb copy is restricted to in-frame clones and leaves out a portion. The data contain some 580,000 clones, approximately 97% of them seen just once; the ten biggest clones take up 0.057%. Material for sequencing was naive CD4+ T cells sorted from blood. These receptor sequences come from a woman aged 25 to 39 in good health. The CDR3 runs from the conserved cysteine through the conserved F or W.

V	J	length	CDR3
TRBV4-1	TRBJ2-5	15	CASSQMVVIQETQYF
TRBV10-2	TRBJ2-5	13	CASRETGMETQYF
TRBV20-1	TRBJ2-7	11	CSVLGDYEQYF
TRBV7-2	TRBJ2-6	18	CASSFFLAGIAGANVLTF
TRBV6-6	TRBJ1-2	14	CASSYGDRDYGYTF
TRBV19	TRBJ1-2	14	CASRVSGTGLGYTF
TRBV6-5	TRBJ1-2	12	CASSNDLYGYTF
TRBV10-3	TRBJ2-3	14	CAISRREGTDTQYF
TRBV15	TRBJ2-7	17	CATSRPTFTGAVHEQYF
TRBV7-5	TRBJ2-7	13	CVRSSGHPYEQYF
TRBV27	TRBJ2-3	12	CASGSGADTQYF
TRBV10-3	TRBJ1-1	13	CAISESGHTEAFF
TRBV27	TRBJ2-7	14	CASSFGARSYEQYF
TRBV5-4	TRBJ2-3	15	CASSLQGLLTDTQYF
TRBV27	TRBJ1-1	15	CASSSDRSMNTEAFF
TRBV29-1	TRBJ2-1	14	CSVPRDFEYNEQFF
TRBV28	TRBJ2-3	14	CASSYGPFTDTQYF
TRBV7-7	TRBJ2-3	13	CASSLDRTDTQYF
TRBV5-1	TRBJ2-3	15	CASSLLVGSADTQYF
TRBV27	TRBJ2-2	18	CASSATSLAGEVTGELFF
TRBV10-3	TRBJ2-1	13	CATRLDLNNEQFF
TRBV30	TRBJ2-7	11	CAWSPSYEQYF
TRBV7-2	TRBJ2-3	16	CASSLLAGGSTDTQYF
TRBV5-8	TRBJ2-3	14	CASSFAGGRDTQYF
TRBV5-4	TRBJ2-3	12	CASSLGFDTQYF
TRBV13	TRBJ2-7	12	CASSSLSYEQYF
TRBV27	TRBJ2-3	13	CASSLRIPDTQYF
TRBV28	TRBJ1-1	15	CASSLSRGRDTEAFF
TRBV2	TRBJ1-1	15	CASTYNGGRNTEAFF
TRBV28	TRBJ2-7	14	CASRTSGRIFEQYF
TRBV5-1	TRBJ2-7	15	CASSWGDRDRNEQYF
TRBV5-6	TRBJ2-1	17	CASSVPGLAGVWNGQFF
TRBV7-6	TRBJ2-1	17	CASRKAPTSSSYNEQFF
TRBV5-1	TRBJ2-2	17	CASRGFMGRLPTGELFF
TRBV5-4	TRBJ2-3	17	CASSLLLAGGYTDTQYF
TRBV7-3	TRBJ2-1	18	CASSLGLAGGFGYNEQFF
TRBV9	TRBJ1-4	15	CASSGGSQRGEKLFF
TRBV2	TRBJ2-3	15	CASKIGQGSTDTQYF
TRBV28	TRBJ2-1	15	CASSLIQGAITEQFF
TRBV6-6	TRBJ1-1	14	CASSLPGRGTEAFF
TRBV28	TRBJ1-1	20	CASSSAIPQGPLIVNTEAFF
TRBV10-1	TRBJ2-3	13	CASSRGSTDTQYF
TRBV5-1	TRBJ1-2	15	CASAQGQSPNYGYTF
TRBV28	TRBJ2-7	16	CASSPLLQGEVYEQYF
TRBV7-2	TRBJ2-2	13	CASRGIHTGELFF
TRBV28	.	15	CASSYRDRILYEQYF
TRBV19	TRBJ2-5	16	CASSNPTRRIGETQYF
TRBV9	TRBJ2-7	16	CASSVVPSGTTYEQYF
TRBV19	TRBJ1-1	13	CASAGSGGTEAFF
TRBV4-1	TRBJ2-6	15	CASSQYGFGANVLTF
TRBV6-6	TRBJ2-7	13	CASSYDRVNEQYF
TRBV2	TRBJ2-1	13	CASSVTAYNEQFF
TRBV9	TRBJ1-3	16	CASSVYLTGAGNTIYF
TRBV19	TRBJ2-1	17	CASKTRDGRSIYNEQFF
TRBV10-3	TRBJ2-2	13	CATRTGNTGELFF
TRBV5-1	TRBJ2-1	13	CARSPAPNREQFF
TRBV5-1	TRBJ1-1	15	CASTPRGRGQGEAFF